Sequencing of this TCR beta chain was carried out in a study of shared clonotypes between healthy human individuals. The germline V gene encodes CDR1 SGHRS and CDR2 YFSETQ. The CDR3 has 13 residues. The junction had 3 bases not matched to a gene; V was cut back by 0 bases and J by 9 bases. Assay: immunoSEQ multiplex PCR; the TCRdb copy retains only in-frame clones and omits some. The repertoire has 2 million to 3 million clones, 93% of them found once; the top ten carry 0.36%. What was sequenced was naive CD4+ T cells from PBMCs. Indicated subset: CD45RA+ positively selected. The clonotype originates from a man aged 18 to 35 in good health. Some clones in this sample may be carry-over from other donors' samples. The chain links TRBV5-1 to TRBJ2-1, with TRBD1 matching 7 bases. The CDR3, as DNA: TGCGCCAGCAGCTTGGTAGGGGGCTCTGAGCAGTTCTTC. Residues: CASSLVGGSEQFF.